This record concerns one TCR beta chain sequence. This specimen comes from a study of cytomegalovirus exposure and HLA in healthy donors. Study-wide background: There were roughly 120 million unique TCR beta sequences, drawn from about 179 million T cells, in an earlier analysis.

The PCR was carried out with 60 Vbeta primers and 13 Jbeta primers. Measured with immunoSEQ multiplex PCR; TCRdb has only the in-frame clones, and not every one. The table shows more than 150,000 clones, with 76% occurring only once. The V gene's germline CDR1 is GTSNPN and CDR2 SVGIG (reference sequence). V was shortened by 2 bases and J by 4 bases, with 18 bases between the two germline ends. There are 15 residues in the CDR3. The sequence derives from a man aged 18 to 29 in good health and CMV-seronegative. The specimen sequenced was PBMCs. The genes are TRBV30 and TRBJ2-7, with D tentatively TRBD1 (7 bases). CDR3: CAWSRSQGGPYEQYF. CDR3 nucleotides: TGTGCCTGGAGTCGGTCTCAGGGGGGCCCGTACGAGCAGTACTTC. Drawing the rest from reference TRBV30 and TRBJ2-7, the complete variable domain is SQTIHQWPATLVQPVGSPLSLECTVEGTSNPNLYWYRQAAGRGLQLLFYSVGIGQISSEVPQNLSASRPQDRQFILSSKKLLLSDSGFYLCAWSRSQGGPYEQYFGPGTRLTVT.